This record concerns one TCR beta chain sequence. These data come from a study of blood T cell repertoires in COVID-19. For the study at large: PBMCs, B-cell-depleted T cells, or T cells were the source of the cDNA or gDNA that made up the material.

The V gene end was trimmed by 4 bases and the J gene end by 4 bases; junction bases not matched to a gene: 4. Germline values: CDR1 MGHRA, CDR2 YSYEKL. CDR3 length: 14 residues. Only in-frame clones appear in the TCRdb table, and some are missing; sequencing was by immunoSEQ multiplex PCR. The table includes hundreds of thousands of clones, approximately 90% detected once. The gene calls are TRBV4-1 and TRBJ1-1; TRBD1 matches at 9 bases. The sample was peripheral blood. This clonotype was sampled from a woman in her late teens or twenties who had recovered from COVID-19. CDR3 residues: CASSPGTGPTEAFF. The CDR3 bases are TGCGCCAGCAGCCCAGGGACAGGGCCCACTGAAGCTTTCTTT.